This T cell receptor (beta chain) stems from a study of cytomegalovirus exposure and HLA in healthy donors. This PCR relied on a set of 60 Vbeta primers and 13 Jbeta primers. Measured with immunoSEQ multiplex PCR; TCRdb has only the in-frame clones, and not every one. The table lists 200,000 or so clones, 79% of them singletons, with about 1.7% in the top ten. The V and J ends lost 5 bases and 9 bases respectively, with 20 bases between them. This CDR3 contains 14 residues. Germline V lookup: CDR1 LNHNV, CDR2 YYDKDF (reference sequence). On this clone itself: Its target is not known.

General observations from the study: According to an earlier analysis, most TCR beta V segments yielded productive rearrangements about 87% or about 30% of the time.

Sequencing input: PBMCs. The chain is built from TRBV15 and TRBJ2-7, with D possibly TRBD2 on 6 matching bases. The sequence was collected from a man aged 45-65 years in good health and CMV-seronegative. The DNA for the CDR3 is TGTGCCACCAGCGAGGGACTTTTAGCGACGGGGCAGTACTTC. Its translation is CATSEGLLATGQYF.